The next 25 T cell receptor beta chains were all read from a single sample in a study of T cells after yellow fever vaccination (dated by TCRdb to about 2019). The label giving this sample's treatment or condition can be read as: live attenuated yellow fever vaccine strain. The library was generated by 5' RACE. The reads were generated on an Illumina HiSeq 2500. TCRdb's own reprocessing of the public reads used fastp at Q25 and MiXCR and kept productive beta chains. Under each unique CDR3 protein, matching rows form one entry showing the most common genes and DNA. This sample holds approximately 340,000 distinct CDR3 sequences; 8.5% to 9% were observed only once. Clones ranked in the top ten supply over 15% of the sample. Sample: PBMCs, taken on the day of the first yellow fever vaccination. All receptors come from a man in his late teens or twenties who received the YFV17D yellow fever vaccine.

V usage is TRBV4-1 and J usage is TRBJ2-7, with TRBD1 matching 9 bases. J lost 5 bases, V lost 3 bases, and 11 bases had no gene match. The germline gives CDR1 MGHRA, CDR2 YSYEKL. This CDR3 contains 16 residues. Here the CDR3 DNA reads TGCGCCAGCAGCCAGGTCGGACAGGGGAACGAGAACGAGCAGTACTTC. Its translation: CASSQVGQGNENEQYF.

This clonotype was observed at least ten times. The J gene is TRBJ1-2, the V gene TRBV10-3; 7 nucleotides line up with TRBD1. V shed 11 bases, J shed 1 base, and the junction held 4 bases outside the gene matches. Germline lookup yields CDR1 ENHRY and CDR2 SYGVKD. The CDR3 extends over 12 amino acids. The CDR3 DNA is TGTGCCGGATGGGACAGTAACTATGGCTACACCTTC. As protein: CAGWDSNYGYTF.

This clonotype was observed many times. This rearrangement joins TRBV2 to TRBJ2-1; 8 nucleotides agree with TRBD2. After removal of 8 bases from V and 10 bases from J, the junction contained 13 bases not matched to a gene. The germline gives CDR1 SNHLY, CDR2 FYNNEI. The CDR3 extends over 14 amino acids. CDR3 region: CASARGTRITEQFF. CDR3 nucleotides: TGTGCCAGCGCGCGGGGGACTAGGATAACCGAGCAGTTCTTC.

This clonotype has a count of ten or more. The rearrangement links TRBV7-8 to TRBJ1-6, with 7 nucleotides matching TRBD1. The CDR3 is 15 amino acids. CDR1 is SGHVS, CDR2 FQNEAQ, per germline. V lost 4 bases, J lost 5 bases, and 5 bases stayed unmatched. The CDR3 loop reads CASSYGQVDNSPLHF. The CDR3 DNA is TGTGCCAGCAGCTACGGACAGGTGGATAATTCACCCCTCCACTTT.

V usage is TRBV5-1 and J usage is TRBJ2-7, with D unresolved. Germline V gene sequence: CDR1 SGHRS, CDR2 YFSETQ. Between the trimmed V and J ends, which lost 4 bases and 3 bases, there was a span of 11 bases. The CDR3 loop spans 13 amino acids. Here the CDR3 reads CASSTDGHYEQYF. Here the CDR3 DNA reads TGCGCCAGCAGCACGGACGGCCACTACGAGCAGTACTTC.

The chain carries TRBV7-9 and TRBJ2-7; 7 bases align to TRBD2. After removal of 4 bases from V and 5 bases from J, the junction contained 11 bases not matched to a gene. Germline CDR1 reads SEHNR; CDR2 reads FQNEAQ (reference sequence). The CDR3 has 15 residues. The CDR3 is CASSYPKRGEDEQYV. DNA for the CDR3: TGTGCCAGCAGCTATCCAAAACGGGGGGAAGACGAGCAGTACGTC.

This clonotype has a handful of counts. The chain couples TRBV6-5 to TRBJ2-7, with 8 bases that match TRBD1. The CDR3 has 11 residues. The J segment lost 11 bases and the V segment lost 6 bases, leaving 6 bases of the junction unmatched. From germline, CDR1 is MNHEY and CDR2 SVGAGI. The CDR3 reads CASSGTGGEYF. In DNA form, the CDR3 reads TGTGCCAGCAGCGGAACAGGGGGAGAGTACTTC.

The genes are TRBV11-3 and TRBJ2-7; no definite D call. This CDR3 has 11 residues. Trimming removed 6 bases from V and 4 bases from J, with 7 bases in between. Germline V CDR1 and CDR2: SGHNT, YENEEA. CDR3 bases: TGTGCCAGCAGGTGGCTTTACGAGCAGTACGTC. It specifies CASRWLYEQYV.

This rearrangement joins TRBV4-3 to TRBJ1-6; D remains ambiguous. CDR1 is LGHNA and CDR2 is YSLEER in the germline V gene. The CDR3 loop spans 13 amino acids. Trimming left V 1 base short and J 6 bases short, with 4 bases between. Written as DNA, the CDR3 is TGCGCCAGCAGCCAAGGGTCTAATTCACCCCTCCACTTT. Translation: CASSQGSNSPLHF.

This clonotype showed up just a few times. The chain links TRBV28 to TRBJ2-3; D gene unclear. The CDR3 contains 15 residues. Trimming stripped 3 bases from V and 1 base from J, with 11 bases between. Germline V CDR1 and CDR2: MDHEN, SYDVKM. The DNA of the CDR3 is TGTGCCAGCAGTTTCGGGTTCGGTGGCACAGATACGCAGTATTTT. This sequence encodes CASSFGFGGTDTQYF.

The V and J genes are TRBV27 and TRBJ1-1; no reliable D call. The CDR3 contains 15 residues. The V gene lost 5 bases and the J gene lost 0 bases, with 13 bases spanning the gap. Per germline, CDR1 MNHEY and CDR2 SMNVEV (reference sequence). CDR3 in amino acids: CASSPHSGLNTEAFF. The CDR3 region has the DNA TGTGCCAGCAGTCCCCATTCGGGGTTGAACACTGAAGCTTTCTTT.

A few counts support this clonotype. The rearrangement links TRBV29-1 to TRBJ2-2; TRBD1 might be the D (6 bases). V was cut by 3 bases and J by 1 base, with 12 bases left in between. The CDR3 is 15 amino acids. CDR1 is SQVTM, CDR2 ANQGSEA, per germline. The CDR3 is CSVEKTDRNTGELFF. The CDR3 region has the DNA TGCAGCGTTGAGAAAACGGACAGGAACACCGGGGAGCTGTTTTTT.

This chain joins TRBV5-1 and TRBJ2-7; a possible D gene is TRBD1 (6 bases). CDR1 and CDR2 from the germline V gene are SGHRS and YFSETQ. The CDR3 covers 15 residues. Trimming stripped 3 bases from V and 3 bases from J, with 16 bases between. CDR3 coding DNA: TGCGCCAGCAGCTACGACATTCTAGGGGGCTACGAGCAGTACTTC. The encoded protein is CASSYDILGGYEQYF.

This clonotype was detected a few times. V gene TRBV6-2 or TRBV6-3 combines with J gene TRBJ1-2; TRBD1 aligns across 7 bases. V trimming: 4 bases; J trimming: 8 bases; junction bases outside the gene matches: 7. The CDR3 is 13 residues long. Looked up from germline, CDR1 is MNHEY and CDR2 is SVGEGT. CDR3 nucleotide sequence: TGTGCCAGCAGTTTCGGACAGGTCGGAGGCTACACCTTC. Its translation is CASSFGQVGGYTF.

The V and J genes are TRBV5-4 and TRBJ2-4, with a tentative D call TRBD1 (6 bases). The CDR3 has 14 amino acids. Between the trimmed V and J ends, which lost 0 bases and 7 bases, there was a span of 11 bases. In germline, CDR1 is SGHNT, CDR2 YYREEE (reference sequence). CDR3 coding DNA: TGTGCCAGCAGCTTGGCACAGGGTGGCAACATTCAGTACTTC. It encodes CASSLAQGGNIQYF.

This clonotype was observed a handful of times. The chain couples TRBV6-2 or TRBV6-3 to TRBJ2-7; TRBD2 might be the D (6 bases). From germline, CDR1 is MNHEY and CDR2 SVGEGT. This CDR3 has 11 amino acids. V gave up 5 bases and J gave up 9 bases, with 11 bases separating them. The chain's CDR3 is CASSNLGRQYV. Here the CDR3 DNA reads TGTGCCAGCAGTAACCTCGGGAGGCAGTACGTC.

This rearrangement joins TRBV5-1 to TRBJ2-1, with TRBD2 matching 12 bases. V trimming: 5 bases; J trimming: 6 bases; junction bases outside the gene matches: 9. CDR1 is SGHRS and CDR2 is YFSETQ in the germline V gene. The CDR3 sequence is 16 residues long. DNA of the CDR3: TGCGCCAGCAGGGTCGACCTAGCGGGGGGGTTCAATGAGCAGTTCTTC. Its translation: CASRVDLAGGFNEQFF.

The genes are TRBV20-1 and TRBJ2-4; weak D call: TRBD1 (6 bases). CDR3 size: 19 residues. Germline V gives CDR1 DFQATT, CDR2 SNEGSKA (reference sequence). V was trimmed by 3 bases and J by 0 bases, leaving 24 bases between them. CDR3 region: CSARGLRDTSALAKNIQYF. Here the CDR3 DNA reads TGCAGTGCTAGGGGCCTCCGGGACACATCCGCGCTAGCCAAAAACATTCAGTACTTC.

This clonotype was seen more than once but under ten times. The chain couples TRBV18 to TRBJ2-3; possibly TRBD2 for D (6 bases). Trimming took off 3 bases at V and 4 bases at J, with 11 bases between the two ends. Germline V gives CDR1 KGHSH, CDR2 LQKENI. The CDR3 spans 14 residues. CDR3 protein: CASSPRDSSDTQYF. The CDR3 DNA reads TGTGCCAGCTCACCCCGGGACTCCTCAGATACGCAGTATTTT.

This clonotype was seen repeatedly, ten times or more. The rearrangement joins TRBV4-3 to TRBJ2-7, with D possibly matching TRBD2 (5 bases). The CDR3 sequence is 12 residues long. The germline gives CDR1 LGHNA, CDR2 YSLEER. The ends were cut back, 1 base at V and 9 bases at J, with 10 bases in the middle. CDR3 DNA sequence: TGCGCCAGCAGCCAAGGAATGGGGAGGCAGTACTTC. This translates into CASSQGMGRQYF.

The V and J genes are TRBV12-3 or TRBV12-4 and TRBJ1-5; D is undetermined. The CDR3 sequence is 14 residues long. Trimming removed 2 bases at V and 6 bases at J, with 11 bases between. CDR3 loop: CASSLLSRPQPQHF. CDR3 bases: TGTGCCAGCAGTTTACTATCTCGACCTCAGCCCCAGCATTTT.

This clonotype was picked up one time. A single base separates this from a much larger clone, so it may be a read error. In nucleotides, the CDR3 is TGTGCCAGCAGCTTCTGGGGCACTGAGCAGTTCTTC. This translates into CASSFWGTEQFF. V is TRBV7-9 and J is TRBJ2-1; a possible D gene is TRBD1 (5 bases). Trimming shortened V by 3 bases and J by 9 bases, and 9 bases separated the two germline ends. This CDR3 has 12 residues. Germline CDR1 SEHNR, CDR2 FQNEAQ (reference sequence).

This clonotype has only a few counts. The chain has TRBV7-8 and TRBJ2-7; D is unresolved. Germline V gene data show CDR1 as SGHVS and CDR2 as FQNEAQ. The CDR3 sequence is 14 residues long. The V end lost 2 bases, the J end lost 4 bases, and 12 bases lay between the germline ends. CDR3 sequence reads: CASSLSPPRYEQYV. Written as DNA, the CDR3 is TGTGCCAGCAGCTTATCGCCTCCTAGATACGAGCAGTACGTC.

CDR3 bases: TGTGCCAGCAGCACAGGGCATCCTTTTTCACCCCTCCACTTT. Protein: CASSTGHPFSPLHF. This chain links TRBV28 with TRBJ1-6; D possibly corresponds to TRBD1 (6 bases). V lost 6 bases and J 9 bases, leaving 15 bases between the germline ends. Germline V gene data show CDR1 as MDHEN and CDR2 as SYDVKM. The CDR3 sequence is 14 residues long.

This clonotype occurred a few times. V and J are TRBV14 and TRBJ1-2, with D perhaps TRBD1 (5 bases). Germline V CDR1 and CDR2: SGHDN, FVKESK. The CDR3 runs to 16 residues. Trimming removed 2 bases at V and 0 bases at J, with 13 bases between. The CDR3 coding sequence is TGTGCCAGCAGCCAACTTCGGGACCCCGCTAACTATGGCTACACCTTC. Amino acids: CASSQLRDPANYGYTF.